This record covers a single TCR beta chain. Its cognate antigen is unknown. The entry originates in a study of shared clonotypes between healthy human individuals. Study conclusions and caveats: The sharing of 4.5% to 6.5% of naive CD4 clonotypes was seen across a few donors.

This CDR3 is built from 15 residues. V was pared by 7 bases and J by 1 base, with 16 bases between. Germline lookup yields CDR1 MDHEN and CDR2 SYDVKM. Using immunoSEQ multiplex PCR, the repertoire was profiled, and TCRdb retains in-frame clones only, with some absent. This table has more than 2 million clones, 90% to 95% appearing once. Terminally differentiated effector memory CD45RA+ cells were excluded from the naive CD8 cells, which were CD45RO-negative and positively selected for CCR7. The TCR sequence derives from a man between 18 and 35 years old in good health. Some clones in this sample may be carry-over from other donors' samples. The chain links TRBV28 to TRBJ2-5; D is perhaps TRBD1 or TRBD2 (5 bases each). Sequenced sample: naive CD8+ T cells from PBMCs. CDR3 nucleotide sequence: TGTGCCAGCACCCTCCGCCGGGACGCCCAAGAGACCCAGTACTTC. It encodes CASTLRRDAQETQYF.